This is a list of T cell receptor beta chains from one sample in a study of CD8+ T cells in alopecia areata. This table comes from immunoSEQ multiplex PCR, and its TCRdb copy is limited to in-frame clones, with some not included. This table has about 140,000 clones, around 49% appearing once. The sample consisted of CD4+ T cells sorted from blood, taken at week 0. The source is a human donor with alopecia areata. CDR3s include the opening cysteine and the closing phenylalanine or tryptophan. The D gene is left open where the match is weak. Only part of the rows carry a size: once, few, many, or a class if the clone is expanded.

length	D	size	V	J	CDR3	DNA
19	-	few	TRBV7-9	TRBJ2-3	CASSKLYPGGHGSTDTQYF	TGTGCCAGCAGCAAGTTATATCCCGGAGGCCACGGATCCACAGATACGCAGTATTTT
15	TRBD2	-	TRBV29-1	TRBJ2-7	CSVAGTSGGPYEQYF	TGCAGCGTAGCCGGGACTAGCGGGGGACCCTACGAGCAGTACTTC
13	-	-	TRBV7-2	TRBJ2-7	CASSVLQGYEQYF	TGTGCCAGCAGCGTATTACAGGGCTACGAGCAGTACTTC
14	-	few	TRBV29-1	TRBJ1-2	CSGRGGPDNYGYTF	TGCAGCGGAAGAGGGGGTCCTGATAACTATGGCTACACCTTC
11	-	few	TRBV30	TRBJ2-1	CAWSGAVKWFF	TGTGCCTGGAGCGGGGCGGTTAAGTGGTTCTTC
14	-	-	TRBV19	TRBJ2-1	CASRTRGLGDEQFF	TGTGCCAGTCGCACCCGGGGTCTGGGGGATGAGCAGTTCTTC
14	-	few	TRBV5-6	TRBJ2-2	CASSFRRVPGELFF	TGTGCCAGCAGCTTTCGTAGGGTACCCGGGGAGCTGTTTTTT
16	-	few	TRBV7-9	TRBJ1-2	CASSLDHRALNYGYTF	TGTGCCAGCAGCTTAGACCACAGGGCGCTGAACTATGGCTACACCTTC
15	-	-	TRBV7-9	TRBJ2-3	CASSAGTGSTDTQYF	TGTGCCAGCAGCGCCGGGACTGGAAGCACAGATACGCAGTATTTT
14	TRBD2	medium-sized	TRBV2	TRBJ2-2	CASILAGGTGELFF	TGTGCCAGCATACTAGCGGGAGGAACCGGGGAGCTGTTTTTT
17	-	once	TRBV19	TRBJ1-5	CASSRVHRKSGNQPQHF	TGTGCCAGTAGTAGGGTCCACAGAAAAAGTGGCAATCAGCCCCAGCATTTT
16	TRBD2	-	TRBV27	TRBJ2-1	CASSPGGWRGLNEQFF	TGTGCCAGCAGTCCGGGGGGTTGGCGGGGCCTCAATGAGCAGTTCTTC
12	TRBD2	-	TRBV29-1	TRBJ2-3	CSVRSGGSTQYF	TGCAGCGTGAGGAGCGGGGGGAGTACGCAGTATTTT
15	-	-	TRBV9	TRBJ2-2	CASSADGRTSGELFF	TGTGCCAGCAGTGCTGACGGACGGACTTCCGGGGAGCTGTTTTTT
15	TRBD2	few	TRBV5-1	TRBJ2-4	CASSLLLAGGPDQYF	TGCGCCAGCAGCTTGCTACTAGCGGGAGGGCCGGATCAGTACTTC
15	TRBD2	-	TRBV30	TRBJ2-3	CAWSAGGTRRHTQYF	TGTGCCTGGAGTGCAGGCGGGACTAGGCGACATACGCAGTATTTT
16	-	-	TRBV25-1	TRBJ2-2	CASSDVGVLNTGELFF	TGTGCCAGCAGTGATGTGGGGGTCCTGAACACCGGGGAGCTGTTTTTT
13	-	-	TRBV5-4	TRBJ1-5	CASSLGQNQPQHF	TGTGCCAGCAGTCTCGGACAGAATCAGCCCCAGCATTTT
15	-	few	TRBV5-1	TRBJ2-3	CASSLDGQGTDTQYF	TGCGCCAGCAGCTTGGACGGACAAGGCACAGATACGCAGTATTTT
12	-	-	TRBV29-1	TRBJ2-7	CSALDSYYEQYF	TGCAGCGCCTTGGACAGCTACTACGAGCAGTACTTC
15	-	few	TRBV19	TRBJ1-1	CASSKVGAQITEAFF	TGTGCCAGTAGTAAGGTGGGGGCGCAGATCACTGAAGCTTTCTTT
14	TRBD1	-	TRBV19	TRBJ1-2	CASRGDRDDYGYTF	TGTGCCAGCCGGGGGGACAGGGACGACTATGGCTACACCTTC
18	TRBD2	-	TRBV4-2	TRBJ2-5	CASSQPRGSGVGEETQYF	TGTGCCAGCAGCCAACCCCGCGGTAGCGGGGTGGGAGAAGAGACCCAGTACTTC
16	TRBD1	-	TRBV23-1	TRBJ2-2	CASSQSGGAHTGELFF	TGCGCCAGCAGTCAATCAGGGGGCGCGCACACCGGGGAGCTGTTTTTT
14	TRBD1	few	TRBV7-9	TRBJ2-5	CASIGGQGFQTQYF	TGTGCCAGCATCGGGGGACAGGGGTTTCAGACCCAGTACTTC
14	-	-	TRBV30	TRBJ2-2	CAWRGRTNTGELFF	TGTGCCTGGAGAGGCAGAACCAACACCGGGGAGCTGTTTTTT
16	-	-	TRBV5-1	TRBJ2-3	CASSLGAQGPTDTQYF	TGCGCCAGCAGCTTGGGAGCCCAGGGGCCCACAGATACGCAGTATTTT
14	-	-	TRBV5-4	TRBJ1-1	CASSHKTRWTEAFF	TGTGCCAGCAGCCATAAGACAAGGTGGACTGAAGCTTTCTTT
13	-	-	TRBV28	TRBJ1-2	CASSETVSYGYTF	TGTGCCAGCAGTGAGACGGTCTCCTATGGCTACACCTTC
15	TRBD1	few	TRBV5-1	TRBJ2-7	CASSPERQGGSEQYF	TGCGCCAGCAGCCCGGAACGACAGGGTGGGAGCGAGCAGTACTTC
14	-	-	TRBV5-6	TRBJ2-7	CASSFRPYSYEQYF	TGTGCCAGCTCTTTCCGTCCCTACTCCTACGAGCAGTACTTC
14	TRBD2	few	TRBV30	TRBJ2-1	CALDLSGTSTLQFF	TGTGCCTTGGACCTATCCGGGACTAGCACTCTCCAGTTCTTC
15	-	-	TRBV7-3	TRBJ1-2	CASSLTSTRSYGYTF	TGTGCCAGCAGCTTAACCAGTACACGGAGCTATGGCTACACCTTC
14	TRBD1	-	TRBV7-2	TRBJ2-3	CARAIQGPTDTQYF	TGTGCCAGAGCAATACAGGGGCCGACAGATACGCAGTATTTT
18	TRBD2	once	TRBV7-9	TRBJ2-1	CASSLVSGTSGRGNEQFF	TGTGCCAGCAGCTTAGTTTCGGGGACTAGCGGGAGGGGCAATGAGCAGTTCTTC
13	-	-	TRBV2	TRBJ2-4	CASSEIRSNIQYF	TGTGCCAGCAGTGAGATAAGGAGTAACATTCAGTACTTC
13	-	-	TRBV5-1	TRBJ1-2	CASSLRPGYGYTF	TGCGCCAGCAGCCTTCGGCCGGGCTATGGCTACACCTTC
15	-	-	TRBV11-2	TRBJ1-1	CASSLGVQGSTEAFF	TGTGCCAGCAGCTTAGGGGTACAGGGCTCCACTGAAGCTTTCTTT
12	-	once	TRBV15	TRBJ1-2	CATSTRYDGYTF	TGTGCCACCAGCACCCGATACGATGGCTACACCTTC
16	TRBD2	few	TRBV19	TRBJ2-7	CASSRNSGTGSYEQYF	TGTGCCAGTAGTAGAAATAGCGGGACCGGATCCTACGAGCAGTACTTC
15	-	-	TRBV29-1	TRBJ2-2	CSVESGQGLAGELFF	TGCAGCGTTGAATCTGGGCAGGGCTTGGCCGGGGAGCTGTTTTTT
16	TRBD1	-	TRBV18	TRBJ2-2	CASSPNRGLNTGELFF	TGTGCCAGCTCACCAAACAGGGGTCTGAACACCGGGGAGCTGTTTTTT
14	-	-	TRBV30	TRBJ2-3	CAWSVLQLTDTQYF	TGTGCCTGGAGTGTACTGCAGCTCACAGATACGCAGTATTTT
13	-	-	TRBV30	TRBJ2-5	CAWSGGIQETQYF	TGTGCCTGGAGTGGGGGGATACAGGAGACCCAGTACTTC
11	-	-	TRBV20-1	TRBJ1-1	CSARPGKQAFF	TGCAGTGCTAGGCCCGGGAAGCAAGCTTTCTTT
13	-	-	TRBV27	TRBJ1-1	CATLGTSNTEAFF	TGTGCCACCCTGGGTACCTCGAACACTGAAGCTTTCTTT
13	TRBD2	-	TRBV29-1	TRBJ2-2	CSVVTSGTGELFF	TGCAGCGTTGTGACTAGCGGGACCGGGGAGCTGTTTTTT
11	-	-	TRBV10-3	TRBJ2-1	CATENRNEQFF	TGTGCCACCGAGAACCGGAATGAGCAGTTCTTC
16	TRBD2	once	TRBV5-1	TRBJ2-1	CASSARGAGGGNEQFF	TGCGCCAGCAGCGCCCGGGGAGCGGGAGGGGGCAATGAGCAGTTCTTC
15	TRBD1	-	TRBV15	TRBJ2-7	CATSPGGTGASEQYF	TGTGCCACCAGTCCCGGGGGGACAGGGGCCTCCGAGCAGTACTTC
14	-	-	TRBV15	TRBJ2-2	CATSRSSNTGELFF	TGTGCCACCAGCAGATCTTCGAACACCGGGGAGCTGTTTTTT
15	TRBD2	-	TRBV7-2	TRBJ2-3	CASSLLAGKWDTQYF	TGTGCCAGCAGCTTGCTAGCGGGAAAATGGGATACGCAGTATTTT
16	-	few	TRBV14	TRBJ2-2	CASSRLGRENTGELFF	TGTGCCAGCAGCCGACTAGGACGGGAGAACACCGGGGAGCTGTTTTTT
11	-	-	TRBV29-1	TRBJ2-7	CSVGGQYEQYF	TGCAGCGTGGGGGGGCAGTACGAGCAGTACTTC
12	-	-	TRBV29-1	TRBJ2-3	CSARLGPDTQYF	TGCAGCGCCAGATTAGGTCCGGATACGCAGTATTTT
15	-	few	TRBV7-9	TRBJ2-2	CASSPQGARTGELFF	TGTGCCAGCAGCCCACAGGGCGCGCGCACCGGGGAGCTGTTTTTT
12	-	few	TRBV29-1	TRBJ2-1	CSTRRASNEQFF	TGCAGCACCCGCCGGGCCAGCAATGAGCAGTTCTTC
15	-	-	TRBV28	TRBJ2-6	CASSLGGDGANVLTF	TGTGCCAGCAGCCTGGGGGGCGATGGGGCCAACGTCCTGACTTTC